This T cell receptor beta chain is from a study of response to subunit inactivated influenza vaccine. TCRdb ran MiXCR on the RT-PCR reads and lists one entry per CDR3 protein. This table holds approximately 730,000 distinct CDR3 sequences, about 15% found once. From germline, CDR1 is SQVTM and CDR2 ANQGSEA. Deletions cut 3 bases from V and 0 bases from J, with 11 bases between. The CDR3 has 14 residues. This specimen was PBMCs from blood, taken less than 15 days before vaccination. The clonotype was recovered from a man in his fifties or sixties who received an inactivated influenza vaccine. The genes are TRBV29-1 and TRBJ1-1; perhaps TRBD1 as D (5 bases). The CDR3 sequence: CSVELRAMNTEAFF. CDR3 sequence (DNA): TGCAGCGTTGAGCTCAGGGCCATGAACACTGAAGCTTTCTTT.